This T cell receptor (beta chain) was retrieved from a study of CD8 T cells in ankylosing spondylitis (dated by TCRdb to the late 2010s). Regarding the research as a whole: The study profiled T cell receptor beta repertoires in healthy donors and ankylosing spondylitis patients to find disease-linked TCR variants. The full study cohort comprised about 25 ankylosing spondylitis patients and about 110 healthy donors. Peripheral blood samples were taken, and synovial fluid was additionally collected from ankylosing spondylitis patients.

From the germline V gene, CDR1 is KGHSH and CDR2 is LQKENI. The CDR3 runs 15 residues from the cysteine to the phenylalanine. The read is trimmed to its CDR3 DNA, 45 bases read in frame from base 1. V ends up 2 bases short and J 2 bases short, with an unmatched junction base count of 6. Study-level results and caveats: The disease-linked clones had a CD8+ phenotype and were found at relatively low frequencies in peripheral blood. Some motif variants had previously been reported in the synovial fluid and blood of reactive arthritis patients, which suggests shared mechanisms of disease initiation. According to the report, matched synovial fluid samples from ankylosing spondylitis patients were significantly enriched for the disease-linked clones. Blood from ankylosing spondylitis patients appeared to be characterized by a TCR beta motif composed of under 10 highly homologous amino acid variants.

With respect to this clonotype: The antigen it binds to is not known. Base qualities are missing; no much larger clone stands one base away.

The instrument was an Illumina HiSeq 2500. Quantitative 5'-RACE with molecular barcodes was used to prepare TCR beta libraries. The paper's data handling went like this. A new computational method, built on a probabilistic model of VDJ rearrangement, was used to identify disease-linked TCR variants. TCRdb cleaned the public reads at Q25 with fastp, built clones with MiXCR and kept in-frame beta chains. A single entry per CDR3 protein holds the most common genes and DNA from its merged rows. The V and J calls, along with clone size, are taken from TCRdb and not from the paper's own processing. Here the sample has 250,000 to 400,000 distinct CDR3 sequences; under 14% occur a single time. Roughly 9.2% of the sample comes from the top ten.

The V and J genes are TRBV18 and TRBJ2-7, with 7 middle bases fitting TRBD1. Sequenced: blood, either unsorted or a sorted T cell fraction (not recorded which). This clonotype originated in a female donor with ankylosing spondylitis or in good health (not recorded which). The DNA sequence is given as TGTGCCAGCTCACCATCGGGACAGACGCCCTACGAGCAGTACTTC. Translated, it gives CASSPSGQTPYEQYF. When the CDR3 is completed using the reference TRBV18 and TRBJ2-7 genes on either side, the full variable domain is NAGVMQNPRHLVRRRGQEARLRCSPMKGHSHVYWYRQLPEEGLKFMVYLQKENIIDESGMPKERFSAEFPKEGPSILRIQQVVRGDSAAYFCASSPSGQTPYEQYFGPGTRLTVT.